This is a list of T cell receptor beta chains from one sample in a study of shared clonotypes between healthy human individuals. Clones were read by immunoSEQ multiplex PCR, and TCRdb kept only the in-frame ones, dropping some. The sample lists about 2.4 million clones, approximately 92% occurring once. Source material: naive CD4+ T cells sorted from blood. These receptors were collected from a young man in good health. Each CDR3 is given with its conserved first and last residue. The order of the fields is V gene, J gene, D gene, clone size, CDR3 protein, CDR3 DNA. D genes are given only for firm matches. Some rows mark clone size as missing; the rest say once, few, many or name a class of expanded clone.

TRBV19	TRBJ1-1	TRBD1	.	CASRLDRVDTEAFF	TGTGCCAGTAGACTGGACAGGGTGGACACTGAAGCTTTCTTT
TRBV10-1	TRBJ1-6	TRBD1	.	CASREWGQASSYNSPLHF	TGCGCCAGCAGAGAGTGGGGACAGGCTAGCTCCTATAATTCACCCCTCCACTTT
TRBV7-2	TRBJ2-7	.	.	CASSGTRANYEQYF	TGTGCCAGCAGCGGGACACGGGCGAATTACGAGCAGTACTTC
TRBV18	TRBJ1-1	.	.	CASSPQRDTEAFF	TGTGCCAGCTCACCACAAAGAGACACTGAAGCTTTCTTT
TRBV19	TRBJ1-2	TRBD1	.	CASSIDDRENYGYTF	TGTGCCAGTAGTATAGATGACAGGGAGAACTATGGCTACACCTTC
TRBV5-5	TRBJ2-7	TRBD2	once	CASSLWSGTTYEQYF	TGTGCCAGCAGCTTGTGGTCAGGGACTACCTACGAGCAGTACTTC
TRBV5-8	TRBJ2-2	TRBD1	.	CASRLGQGGVVTGELFF	TGTGCCAGCAGATTGGGACAGGGGGGCGTAGTCACCGGGGAGCTGTTTTTT
TRBV7-9	TRBJ2-6	TRBD1	.	CASSPQGAVGANVLTF	TGTGCCAGCAGCCCACAGGGGGCAGTTGGGGCCAACGTCCTGACTTTC
TRBV5-6	TRBJ2-7	.	.	CASSLLNEQYF	TGTGCCAGCAGCTTATTAAACGAGCAGTACTTC
TRBV5-1	TRBJ2-7	TRBD2	.	CASSTGTSGRASYEQYF	TGCGCCAGCAGCACCGGGACTAGCGGGAGGGCCTCCTACGAGCAGTACTTC
TRBV5-4	TRBJ2-1	.	.	CASSFVGEQFF	TGTGCCAGCAGCTTTGTGGGTGAGCAGTTCTTC
TRBV7-9	TRBJ2-7	.	.	CASSTSGGAYEQYF	TGTGCCAGCAGCACTTCTGGTGGGGCCTACGAGCAGTACTTC
TRBV28	TRBJ1-2	TRBD1	.	CASSPPGGAFYGYTF	TGTGCCAGCAGTCCTCCAGGGGGCGCGTTCTATGGCTACACCTTC
TRBV6-5	TRBJ2-7	.	.	CASSQTGTQEQYF	TGTGCCAGCAGTCAAACAGGGACTCAAGAGCAGTACTTC